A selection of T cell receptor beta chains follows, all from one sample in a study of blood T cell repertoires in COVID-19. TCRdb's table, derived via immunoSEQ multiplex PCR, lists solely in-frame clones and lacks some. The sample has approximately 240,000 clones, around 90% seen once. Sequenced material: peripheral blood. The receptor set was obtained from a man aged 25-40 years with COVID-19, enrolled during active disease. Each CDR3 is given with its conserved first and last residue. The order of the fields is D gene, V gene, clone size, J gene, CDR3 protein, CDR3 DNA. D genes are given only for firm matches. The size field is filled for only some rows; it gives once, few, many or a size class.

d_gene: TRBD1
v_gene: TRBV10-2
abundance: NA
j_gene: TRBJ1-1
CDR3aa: CASSWTGKGTEAFF
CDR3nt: TGCGCCAGCAGTTGGACAGGGAAGGGGACTGAAGCTTTCTTT

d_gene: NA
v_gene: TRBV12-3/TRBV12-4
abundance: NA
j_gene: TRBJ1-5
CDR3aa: CASSADIGTQHF
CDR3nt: TGTGCCAGCAGTGCCGACATCGGGACCCAGCATTTT

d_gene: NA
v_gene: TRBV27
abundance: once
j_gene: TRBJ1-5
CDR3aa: CASSLISGVSQPQHF
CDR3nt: TGTGCCAGCAGTTTGATATCGGGGGTGAGTCAGCCCCAGCATTTT

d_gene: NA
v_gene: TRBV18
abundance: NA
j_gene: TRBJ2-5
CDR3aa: CASSLEETQYF
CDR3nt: TGTGCCAGCTCTCTTGAAGAGACCCAGTACTTC

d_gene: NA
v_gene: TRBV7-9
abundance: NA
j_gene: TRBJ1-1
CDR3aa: CASSLDGAGANTEAFF
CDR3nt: TGTGCCAGCAGCTTAGATGGGGCAGGGGCAAACACTGAAGCTTTCTTT

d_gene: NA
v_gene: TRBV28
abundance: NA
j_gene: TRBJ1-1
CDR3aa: CASRPRQTLMNTEAFF
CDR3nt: TGTGCCAGCAGACCTAGACAGACACTTATGAACACTGAAGCTTTCTTT

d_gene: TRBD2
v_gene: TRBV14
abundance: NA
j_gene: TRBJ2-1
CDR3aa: CASSQLAGAGDEQFF
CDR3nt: TGTGCCAGCAGCCAACTAGCGGGGGCTGGGGATGAGCAGTTCTTC

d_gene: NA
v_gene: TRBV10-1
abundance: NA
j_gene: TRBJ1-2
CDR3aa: CASSVAPNYGYTF
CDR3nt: TGCGCCAGCAGTGTAGCCCCTAACTATGGCTACACCTTC

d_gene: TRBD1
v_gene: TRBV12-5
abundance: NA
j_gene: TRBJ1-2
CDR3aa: CASGPGQVLNYGYTF
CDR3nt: TGTGCTAGTGGTCCAGGACAGGTCCTTAACTATGGCTACACCTTC

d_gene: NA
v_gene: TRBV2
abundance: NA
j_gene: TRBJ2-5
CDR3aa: CASRIDRTQETQYF
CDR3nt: TGTGCCAGCAGGATCGACAGAACCCAAGAGACCCAGTACTTC

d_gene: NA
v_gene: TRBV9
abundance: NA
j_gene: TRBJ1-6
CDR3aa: CASSSDTNNSPLHF
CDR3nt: TGTGCCAGCAGCTCAGATACCAATAATTCACCCCTCCACTTT

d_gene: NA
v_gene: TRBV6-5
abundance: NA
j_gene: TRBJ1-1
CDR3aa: CASSTDGTNTEAFF
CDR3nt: TGTGCCAGCAGTACCGACGGGACTAACACTGAAGCTTTCTTT

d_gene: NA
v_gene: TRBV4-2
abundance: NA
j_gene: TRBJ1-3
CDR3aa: CASSLPNSGNTIYF
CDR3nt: TGTGCCAGCAGCCTCCCCAACTCTGGAAACACCATATATTTT

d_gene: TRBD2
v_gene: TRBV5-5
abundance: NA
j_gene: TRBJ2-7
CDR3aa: CASSPRLAGYSYEQYF
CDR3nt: TGTGCCAGCAGCCCGAGACTAGCGGGGTACTCCTACGAGCAGTACTTC

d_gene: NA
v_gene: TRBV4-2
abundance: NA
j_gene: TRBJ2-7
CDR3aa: CASSQETLRVASPYEQYF
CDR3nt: TGTGCCAGCAGCCAAGAGACGTTGCGGGTCGCCTCCCCCTACGAGCAGTACTTC

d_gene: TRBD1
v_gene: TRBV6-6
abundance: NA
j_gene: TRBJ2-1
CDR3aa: CASSRTGGNEQFF
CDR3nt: TGTGCCAGCAGTAGGACAGGGGGAAATGAGCAGTTCTTC

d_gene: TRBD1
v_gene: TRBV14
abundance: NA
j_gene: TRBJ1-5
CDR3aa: CASSQDQVRGNNQPQHF
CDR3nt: TGTGCCAGCAGCCAAGATCAGGTCAGGGGGAACAATCAGCCCCAGCATTTT

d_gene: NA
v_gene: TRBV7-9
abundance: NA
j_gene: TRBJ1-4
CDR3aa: CASSLDEHRSEKLFF
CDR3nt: TGTGCCAGCAGCTTAGACGAGCACCGGAGTGAAAAACTGTTTTTT

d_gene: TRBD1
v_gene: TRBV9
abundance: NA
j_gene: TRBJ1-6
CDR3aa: CASSVALGRGNSPLHF
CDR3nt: TGTGCCAGCAGCGTAGCTTTAGGCAGGGGGAATTCACCCCTCCACTTT

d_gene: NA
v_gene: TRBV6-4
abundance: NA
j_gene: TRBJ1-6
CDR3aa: CASSDPNNSPLHF
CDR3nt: TGTGCCAGCAGTGACCCCAATAATTCACCCCTCCACTTT

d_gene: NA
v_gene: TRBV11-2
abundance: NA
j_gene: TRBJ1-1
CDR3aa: CASTFIEGVANTEAFF
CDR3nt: TGTGCCAGCACCTTCATTGAGGGGGTTGCTAACACTGAAGCTTTCTTT

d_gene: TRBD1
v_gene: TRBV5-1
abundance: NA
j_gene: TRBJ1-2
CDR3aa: CASSDGQGTPVFGSRQPTNGYTF
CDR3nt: TGCGCCAGCAGTGACGGACAGGGGACCCCGGTTTTTGGATCTCGCCAACCAACTAATGGCTACACCTTC

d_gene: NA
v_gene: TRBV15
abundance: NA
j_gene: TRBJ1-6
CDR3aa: CATRNGGARNSPLHF
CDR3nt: TGTGCCACCAGAAATGGGGGGGCGCGAAATTCACCCCTCCACTTT

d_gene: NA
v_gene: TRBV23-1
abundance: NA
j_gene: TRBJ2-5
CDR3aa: CASSYQGQETQYF
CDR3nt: TGCGCCAGCAGTTATCAGGGGCAAGAGACCCAGTACTTC

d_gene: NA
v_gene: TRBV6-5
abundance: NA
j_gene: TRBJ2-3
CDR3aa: CASSWASTDTQYF
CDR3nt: TGTGCCAGCAGTTGGGCAAGCACAGATACGCAGTATTTT

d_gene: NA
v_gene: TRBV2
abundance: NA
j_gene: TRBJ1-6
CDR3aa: CASSEEGIENSPLHF
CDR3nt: TGTGCCAGCAGTGAAGAGGGGATAGAGAATTCACCCCTCCACTTT

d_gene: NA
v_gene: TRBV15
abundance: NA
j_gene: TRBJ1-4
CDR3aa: CATSRENTENEKLFF
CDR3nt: TGTGCCACCAGCAGAGAAAATACAGAAAATGAAAAGCTGTTTTTT

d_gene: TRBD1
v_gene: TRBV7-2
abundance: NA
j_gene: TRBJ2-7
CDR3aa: CASRGVGDRGASYEQYF
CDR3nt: TGTGCCAGCAGGGGAGTGGGGGACAGGGGGGCCTCCTACGAGCAGTACTTC

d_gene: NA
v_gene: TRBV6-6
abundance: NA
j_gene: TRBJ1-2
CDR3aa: CASSYGGNYGYTF
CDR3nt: TGTGCCAGCAGTTACGGCGGAAACTATGGCTACACCTTC

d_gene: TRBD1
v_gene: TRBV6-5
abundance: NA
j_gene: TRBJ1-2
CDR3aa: CASSYALDRVGYGYTF
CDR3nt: TGTGCCAGCAGTTACGCCCTGGACAGGGTAGGATATGGCTACACCTTC

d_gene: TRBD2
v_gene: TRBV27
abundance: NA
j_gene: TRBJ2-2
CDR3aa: CASSEAGRATGELFF
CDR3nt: TGTGCCAGCAGTGAGGCAGGGAGGGCTACCGGGGAGCTGTTTTTT

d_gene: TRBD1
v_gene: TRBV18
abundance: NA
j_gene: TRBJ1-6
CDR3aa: CASSDRGADNSPLHF
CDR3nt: TGTGCCAGCTCAGACAGGGGGGCAGATAATTCACCCCTCCACTTT

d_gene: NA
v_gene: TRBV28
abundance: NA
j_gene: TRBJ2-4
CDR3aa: CASSDIREAKNIQYF
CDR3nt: TGTGCCAGCAGTGATATACGAGAAGCCAAAAACATTCAGTACTTC

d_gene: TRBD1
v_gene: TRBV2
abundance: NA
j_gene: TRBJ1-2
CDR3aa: CASRGLRDRGLGYTF
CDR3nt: TGTGCCAGCAGGGGACTCCGGGACAGGGGGCTAGGCTACACCTTC

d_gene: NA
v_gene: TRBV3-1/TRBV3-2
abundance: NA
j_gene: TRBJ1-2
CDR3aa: CASSQDQEAGANYGYTF
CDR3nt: TGTGCCAGCAGCCAAGATCAAGAGGCAGGGGCGAACTATGGCTACACCTTC

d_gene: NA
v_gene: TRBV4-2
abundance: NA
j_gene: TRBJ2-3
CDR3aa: CASSQEAGDRTDTQYF
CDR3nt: TGTGCCAGCAGCCAAGAGGCAGGGGACCGCACAGATACGCAGTATTTT

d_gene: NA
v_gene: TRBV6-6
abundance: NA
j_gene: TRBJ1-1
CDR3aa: CASSEIGTNTEAFF
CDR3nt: TGTGCCAGCAGTGAGATTGGGACTAATACTGAAGCTTTCTTT